This T cell receptor beta chain was sequenced in a study of T-cell memory formation after mild COVID-19. Study results and caveats: Clones contracting day 15 to 85 were balanced CD4/CD8; later expanders leaned CD4+. Cross-reactive memory appears to have joined, as suggested by some responding clones showing up in pre-infection memory. The study found contracting CD4+ clones mainly in CM and EM and contracting CD8+ clones in EMRA.

V trimming: 4 bases; J trimming: 0 bases; junction bases outside the gene matches: 4. Germline V gene data show CDR1 as SEHNR and CDR2 as FQNEAQ (reference sequence). The CDR3 contains 16 residues. TCR alpha and TCR beta cDNA libraries carrying sample barcodes and UMIs came from 5'RACE with constant-segment primers. TCRdb analysed the 5' RACE reads with MiXCR anew, one entry per CDR3 protein. The sample shows 300,000 to 350,000 distinct CDR3 sequences, 19% of them seen only once. Only a few counts were recorded for this clonotype. Its antigen is still unknown. This chain uses TRBV7-9 with TRBJ2-3; TRBD2 matches at 10 bases. The source material was PBMCs or a T cell subset sorted from them (not recorded which). The receptor's source is a young man who had mild COVID-19 (a few samples of this study predate the infection). Cell type and time point are not known. CDR3 sequence reads: CASSYGLAESTDTQYF. The CDR3 coding sequence is TGTGCCAGCAGCTATGGACTAGCGGAGAGCACAGATACGCAGTATTTT.